This T cell receptor (beta chain) is drawn from a study of molecular identifiers for immune sequencing clone quantification. Study overall: In replicates, RNA from about 21,000 or 97,000 naive CD8 cells was split five ways, four sequenced.

The CD8+CD4-CCR7+CD45RA+ phenotype defined the sorted naive CD8 T cells. For bulk TCR libraries, previously described methods and listed TCR primers were used. MiXCR was run by TCRdb on the PCR reads, yielding one entry per CDR3 protein. The table has tens of thousands of distinct CDR3 sequences, roughly a fifth seen once. This clonotype was seen at least ten times. As yet, its antigen is unknown. Germline loops: CDR1 SEHNR, CDR2 FQNEAQ (reference sequence). V was trimmed by 5 bases and J by 0 bases, leaving 19 bases between them. This CDR3 region has 18 residues. Findings and limits, study-wide: Whereas naive cells kept under 1% of molecules in clones above 20 RNA copies, such clones held over 97% in effectors.

The sequence was obtained from a human donor in good health. Some libraries in this study had Jurkat cell RNA spiked in. Sequenced input: naive CD8+ T cells from blood, with Jurkat cell RNA spiked in. As for subset: FACS-sorted CD8+CD4-CCR7+CD45RA+ naive T cells. The chain uses TRBV7-9 and TRBJ2-2; D is undetermined. The CDR3, as DNA: TGTGCCAGCAGCCCCTGGGCGGCCATCCGGTCGAACACCGGGGAGCTGTTTTTT. Translated, it gives CASSPWAAIRSNTGELFF.